The rows below give T cell receptor beta chains drawn from one sample of a study of Graves' ophthalmopathy and Graves' hyperthyroidism. From the multiplex PCR reads, TCRdb called clonotypes with MiXCR, one entry per CDR3 protein. The table lists about 380,000 distinct CDR3 sequences, just over 15% of them singletons. The sample taken for sequencing was peripheral blood. Source of these receptors: a woman between 18 and 29 years old with stable Graves' hyperthyroidism. Both conserved end residues are part of each CDR3. Fields, in order: D gene, J gene, clone size, V gene, CDR3 protein, CDR3 DNA. D genes are given only for firm matches. Clone sizes are given selectively: once, few, many, or a class where the clone is expanded.

>.|TRBJ1-5|.|TRBV7-8
CASSVRDNQPQHF
TGTGCCAGCAGCGTTCGGGACAATCAGCCCCAGCATTTT
>.|TRBJ2-5|.|TRBV6-5
CASRAGTEETQYF
TGTGCCAGCCGGGCAGGGACGGAAGAGACCCAGTACTTC
>.|TRBJ1-2|many|TRBV6-1
CASSGGLSGGYTF
TGTGCCAGCAGTGGGGGGCTGAGCGGTGGCTACACCTTC
>.|TRBJ1-1|many|TRBV29-1
CSVDRRMNTEAFF
TGCAGCGTTGATCGGAGAATGAACACTGAAGCTTTCTTT
>.|TRBJ2-2|.|TRBV6-1
CASTPPQIFNTGELFF
TGTGCCAGCACTCCCCCCCAGATTTTTAACACCGGGGAGCTGTTTTTT
>.|TRBJ1-1|many|TRBV6-2/TRBV6-3
CASSHPMDGRGMRNTEAFF
TGTGCCAGCAGTCACCCCATGGACGGGAGAGGGATGCGGAACACTGAAGCTTTCTTT
>TRBD1|TRBJ1-1|many|TRBV4-1
CASSHMGQRIMNTEAFF
TGCGCCAGCAGCCATATGGGACAGCGGATAATGAACACTGAAGCTTTCTTT
>.|TRBJ1-1|many|TRBV27
CASSPFGRDTEAFF
TGTGCCAGCAGCCCCTTCGGACGGGACACTGAAGCTTTCTTT
>TRBD1|TRBJ1-6|many|TRBV12-5
CASGLGQGNSPLHF
TGTGCTAGTGGTTTGGGACAGGGTAATTCACCCCTCCACTTT
>.|TRBJ1-5|many|TRBV27
CASSFYNNQPQHF
TGTGCCAGCAGTTTTTACAACAATCAGCCCCAGCATTTT
>.|TRBJ1-5|many|TRBV27
CARGTPGGNQPQHF
TGTGCCAGGGGTACACCGGGAGGCAATCAGCCCCAGCATTTT
>.|TRBJ1-1|many|TRBV2
CASLPGPNTEAFF
TGTGCCAGCCTACCGGGTCCGAACACTGAAGCTTTCTTT
>TRBD1|TRBJ2-7|.|TRBV28
CASRNHRGSYEQYF
TGTGCCAGCAGAAACCACAGGGGTTCCTACGAGCAGTACTTC
>.|TRBJ1-5|many|TRBV15
CATSRDRQGYQPQHF
TGTGCCACCAGCAGAGATCGTCAGGGGTATCAGCCCCAGCATTTT
>.|TRBJ1-6|many|TRBV6-2/TRBV6-3
CASSYSRGGGTPYNSPLHF
TGTGCCAGCAGTTACTCGAGAGGGGGGGGGACCCCCTATAATTCACCCCTCCACTTT
>.|TRBJ1-2|many|TRBV6-1
CASSVQGTPPNYGYTF
TGTGCCAGCAGTGTACAGGGCACCCCCCCTAACTATGGCTACACCTTC
>.|TRBJ1-1|many|TRBV6-2/TRBV6-3
CASSYNLYSRGGGTEAFF
TGTGCCAGCAGTTACAATCTATATAGCCGGGGAGGGGGCACTGAAGCTTTCTTT
>.|TRBJ1-1|many|TRBV6-5
CASSNPGFTEAFF
TGTGCCAGCAGTAACCCCGGGTTCACTGAAGCTTTCTTT
>.|TRBJ1-1|.|TRBV18
CASSPPGRGEAFF
TGTGCCAGCTCACCACCAGGGCGGGGTGAAGCTTTCTTT
>TRBD1|TRBJ2-4|many|TRBV2
CASRSPGTGRGIKYF
TGTGCCAGCAGAAGCCCCGGGACAGGTCGAGGCATTAAGTACTTC
>.|TRBJ1-5|many|TRBV6-1
CASSEQVGQPQHF
TGTGCCAGCAGTGAGCAGGTAGGACAGCCCCAGCATTTT
>.|TRBJ2-7|.|TRBV11-2
CASSLNYFSSYEQYF
TGTGCCAGCAGCTTAAATTACTTTAGCTCCTACGAGCAGTACTTC
>.|TRBJ1-6|.|TRBV9
CASSVGDRGNSPLHF
TGTGCCAGCAGCGTAGGGGATCGGGGTAATTCACCCCTCCACTTT
>TRBD1|TRBJ1-1|.|TRBV5-1
CASSTGQGIEAFF
TGCGCCAGCAGCACGGGACAGGGTATTGAAGCTTTCTTT